The 13 T cell receptor beta chains listed next were all sequenced from one sample in a study of OX40 agonist ivuxolimab in advanced cancers. Generated by immunoSEQ multiplex PCR, the TCRdb table keeps only in-frame clones and is missing some. The sample has around 70,000 clones, approximately 78% seen once. The starting material was CD4+ or CD8+ T cells sorted from blood, obtained in a trial of the OX40 agonist ivuxolimab. These TCRs come from an adult with an advanced solid tumor such as melanoma, head and neck, liver or kidney cancer.

In its sample, this clone was seen a few times. The J gene is TRBJ1-5, the V gene TRBV6-6; D is ambiguous. CDR3 length: 14 amino acids. The germline CDR1 and CDR2 sequences are MNHNY and SVGAGI (reference sequence). Between the trimmed V and J ends, which lost 6 bases and 0 bases, there was a span of 9 bases. The CDR3: CASRERNSNQPQHF. The CDR3, as DNA: TGTGCCAGCAGAGAAAGAAATAGCAATCAGCCCCAGCATTTT.

The J gene is TRBJ2-3, the V gene TRBV6-6; D might be TRBD2 (5 bases). The ends were cut back, 6 bases at V and 4 bases at J, with 8 bases in the middle. The CDR3 has 12 amino acids. Germline V gives CDR1 MNHNY, CDR2 SVGAGI (reference sequence). CDR3 in DNA: TGTGCCAGCAGCAGGAGGTCAGATACGCAGTATTTT. This codes for CASSRRSDTQYF.

The V and J genes are TRBV7-9 and TRBJ2-7; a weak D match, TRBD1 (5 bases). Trimming stripped 4 bases from V and 6 bases from J, with 7 bases between. The CDR3 length is 11 residues. Germline lookup yields CDR1 SEHNR and CDR2 FQNEAQ (reference sequence). The CDR3 DNA is TGTGCCAGCAGCTCAGGGCTCGAGCAGTACTTC. Translation: CASSSGLEQYF.

The genes are TRBV7-3 and TRBJ2-7; maybe TRBD2 (6 bases). The germline V and J ends were trimmed by 2 bases and 3 bases, with 8 bases remaining between them. Germline-derived CDR1 and CDR2 are SGHTA and FQGTGA. This CDR3 is built from 13 residues. Here the CDR3 reads CASSLGGDYEQYF. The CDR3 nucleotides read TGTGCCAGCAGCTTAGGCGGGGACTACGAGCAGTACTTC.

The chain combines TRBV6-1 with TRBJ2-2, with unresolved D. CDR1 and CDR2 from the germline V gene are MNHNS and SASEGT. The germline V and J ends were trimmed by 5 bases and 7 bases, with 11 bases remaining between them. The CDR3 length is 13 residues. CDR3 in amino acids: CASSKQSGGELFF. CDR3 sequence (DNA): TGTGCCAGCAGTAAACAGTCAGGCGGGGAGCTGTTTTTT.

This chain links TRBV5-1 with TRBJ1-5, with 7 bases identical to TRBD1. The CDR3 has 15 residues. Unmatched junction bases numbered 5, after V lost 2 bases and J lost 3 bases. Germline V lookup: CDR1 SGHRS, CDR2 YFSETQ. The CDR3 bases are TGCGCCAGCAGCTTACAGACAGGGCCCAATCAGCCCCAGCATTTT. Its protein is CASSLQTGPNQPQHF.

This chain joins TRBV20-1 and TRBJ1-1; D is unresolved. This CDR3 region has 11 residues. V dropped 1 base and J dropped 5 bases, with 5 bases sitting between them. CDR1 and CDR2 (germline): DFQATT, SNEGSKA (reference sequence). The CDR3 spells CSARAGTEAFF. CDR3 DNA sequence: TGCAGTGCTAGAGCCGGGACTGAAGCTTTCTTT.

V and J are TRBV19 and TRBJ2-7; D might be TRBD1 (5 bases). CDR3 length equals 14 residues. V was trimmed by 1 base and J by 2 bases, leaving 9 bases between them. CDR1 and CDR2 (germline): LNHDA, SQIVND (reference sequence). This CDR3 is CASSIADSTYEQYF. The CDR3 nucleotides are TGTGCCAGTAGTATAGCTGACAGCACCTACGAGCAGTACTTC. Based on the CDR3 plus reference TRBV19 and TRBJ2-7, the full variable domain is DGGITQSPKYLFRKEGQNVTLSCEQNLNHDAMYWYRQDPGQGLRLIYYSQIVNDFQKGDIAEGYSVSREKKESFPLTVTSAQKNPTAFYLCASSIADSTYEQYFGPGTRLTVT.

V gene TRBV6-1 combines with J gene TRBJ2-3; D is unclear. The CDR3 has 13 residues. The germline CDR1 and CDR2 sequences are MNHNS and SASEGT. The V and J ends lost 6 bases and 3 bases respectively, with 10 bases between them. The CDR3 nucleotides read TGTGCCAGCAGCGAAAGTGGGACAGATACGCAGTATTTT. Translating it yields CASSESGTDTQYF.

A single count supports this clone. This chain connects TRBV28 to TRBJ2-7; a weak D match, TRBD2 (6 bases). This CDR3 is 16 amino acids long. V was trimmed by 5 bases and J by 4 bases, leaving 21 bases between them. Germline V gene sequence: CDR1 MDHEN, CDR2 SYDVKM. CDR3 region: CASSRPGGTGGYEQYF. The CDR3 DNA reads as TGTGCCAGCAGTCGCCCCGGCGGGACTGGTGGTTACGAGCAGTACTTC.

The chain joins TRBV2 to TRBJ2-1; TRBD2 matches 10 bases. The V and J ends lost 8 bases and 6 bases, in that order; junction bases with no gene match: 4. CDR3 length equals 13 residues. Per germline, CDR1 SNHLY and CDR2 FYNNEI. The CDR3 sequence is CASALAGVNEQFF. In DNA, the CDR3 is TGTGCCAGCGCGCTAGCGGGAGTCAATGAGCAGTTCTTC. Full variable domain (missing parts from reference TRBV2 and TRBJ2-1): EPEVTQTPSHQVTQMGQEVILRCVPISNHLYFYWYRQILGQKVEFLVSFYNNEISEKSEIFDDQFSVERPDGSNFTLKIRSTKLEDSAMYFCASALAGVNEQFFGPGTRLTVL.

The CDR3 coding sequence is TGTGCCACCAGCGAAGCCCCCGGGACCCGAGGGAACATTCAGTACTTC. Translation: CATSEAPGTRGNIQYF. The chain carries TRBV15 and TRBJ2-4, with D perhaps given as TRBD1 or TRBD2 (5 bases each). The CDR3 is 16 amino acids. V dropped 5 bases and J dropped 7 bases, with 21 bases sitting between them. Germline V gives CDR1 LNHNV, CDR2 YYDKDF (reference sequence).

The chain has TRBV7-2 and TRBJ2-7, with TRBD1 identical over 9 bases. The CDR3 consists of 16 residues. V dropped 1 base and J dropped 7; count of bases not matched to a gene: 11. Germline lookup yields CDR1 SGHTA and CDR2 FQGNSA. CDR3 nucleotide sequence: TGTGCCAGCAGCTTAGGTATCGGGACAGGGTCTCGTGAGCAGTACTTC. Translating gives CASSLGIGTGSREQYF.